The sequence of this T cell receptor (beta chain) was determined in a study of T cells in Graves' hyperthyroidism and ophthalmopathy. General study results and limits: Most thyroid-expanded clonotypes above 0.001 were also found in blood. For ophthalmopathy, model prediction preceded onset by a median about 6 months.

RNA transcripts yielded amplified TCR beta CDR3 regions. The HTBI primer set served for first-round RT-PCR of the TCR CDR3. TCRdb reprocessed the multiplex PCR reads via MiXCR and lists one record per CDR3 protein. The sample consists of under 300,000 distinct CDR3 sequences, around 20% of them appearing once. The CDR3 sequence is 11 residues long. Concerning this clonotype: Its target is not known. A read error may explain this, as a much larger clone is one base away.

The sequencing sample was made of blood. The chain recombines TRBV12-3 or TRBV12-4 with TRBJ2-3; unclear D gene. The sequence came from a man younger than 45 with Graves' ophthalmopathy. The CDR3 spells CASSQTDTEYF. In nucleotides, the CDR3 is TGTGCCAGCAGTCAAACAGATACGGAGTATTTT.